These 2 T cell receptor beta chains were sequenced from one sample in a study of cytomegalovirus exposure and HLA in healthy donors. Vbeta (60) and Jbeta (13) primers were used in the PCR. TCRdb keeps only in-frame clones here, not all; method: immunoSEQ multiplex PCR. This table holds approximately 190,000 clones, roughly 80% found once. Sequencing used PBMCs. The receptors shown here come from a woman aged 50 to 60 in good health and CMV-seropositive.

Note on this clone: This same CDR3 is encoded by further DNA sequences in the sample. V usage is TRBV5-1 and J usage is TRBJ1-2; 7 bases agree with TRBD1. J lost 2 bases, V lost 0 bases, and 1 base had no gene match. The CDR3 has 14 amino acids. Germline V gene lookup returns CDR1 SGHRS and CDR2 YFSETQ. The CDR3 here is CASSLGQGNYGYTF. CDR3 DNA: TGCGCCAGCAGCTTGGGACAGGGCAACTATGGCTACACCTTC.

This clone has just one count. Written as DNA, the CDR3 is TGCGCCAGCAGCGGGTCGGTTCAGGCGGGACTAGCAGGCCATGAGCAGTTCTTC. Translation: CASSGSVQAGLAGHEQFF. The genes are TRBV5-1 and TRBJ2-1; 9 nucleotides agree with TRBD2. J gave up 8 bases and V 4 bases, and 19 bases lay outside the gene matches. The CDR3 is made up of 18 amino acids. Germline V gives CDR1 SGHRS, CDR2 YFSETQ.